This TCR beta chain was found in a study of T cells in Graves' hyperthyroidism and ophthalmopathy. This CDR3 is 13 amino acids long. In germline, CDR1 is LGHDT, CDR2 YNNKEL (reference sequence). The ends lost 0 bases at V and 7 bases at J; junction bases unmatched: 3. Amplified TCR beta CDR3 regions came from RNA transcripts. Researchers ran a first-round RT-PCR on the TCR CDR3 using the HTBI primer set. TCRdb passed the multiplex PCR reads through MiXCR, listing each CDR3 protein once. Of about 770,000 distinct CDR3 sequences listed, 18% are singletons. This clonotype came up many times. The sequenced material came from blood. The TCR originated in a woman aged 45 to 65 with Graves' hyperthyroidism that later progressed to Graves' ophthalmopathy. The chain combines TRBV3-1 with TRBJ2-7; 7 bases align to TRBD2. CDR3 bases: TGTGCCAGCAGCCAAGACTTGCGGGAGGAGCAGTACTTC. As protein: CASSQDLREEQYF.